These T cell receptor beta chains were read from a single sample in a study of blood T cell repertoires in COVID-19. Assay: immunoSEQ multiplex PCR; the TCRdb copy retains only in-frame clones and omits some. The data contain 150,000 to 200,000 clones, about 85% of them seen just once; the ten biggest clones take up roughly 21%. What was sequenced was peripheral blood. Receptors were obtained from a man aged 60 to 75 with active or convalescent COVID-19. Each CDR3 is given without its conserved first and last residue.

j_call v_call cdr3_aa
TRBJ1-1 TRBV7-8 ASLLLGRMNTEAF
TRBJ1-2 TRBV3-1/TRBV3-2 ASSLHYLRFC
TRBJ1-2 TRBV6-5 ASSLDRVRGYT
TRBJ1-2 TRBV9 ASSVVGGDRGRGYT
TRBJ1-1 TRBV5-5 ASRETGTGGTEAF
TRBJ2-2 TRBV5-1 ASSLQGARTGELF
TRBJ1-1 TRBV30 AFYPHYGAINTEAF
TRBJ1-4 TRBV5-8 ASSLFGSGAQKDEKLF
TRBJ1-2 TRBV2 ASTLSDRGGDGYT
TRBJ2-7 TRBV7-9 ASSQGLAGWAVSEQY
TRBJ1-3 TRBV18 ASSPQGYNSGNTIY
TRBJ2-7 TRBV7-2 ASSLGLAGGRPSVNEQY
TRBJ1-1 TRBV5-1 ASSGVVGGSAEAF
TRBJ1-2 TRBV15 ATSRDRAPDYGYT
TRBJ2-1 TRBV5-1 ASRQDGGSYNEQF
TRBJ2-7 TRBV5-1 ASSPGQAGVNEQY
TRBJ1-4 TRBV4-1 ASSHPKPGQGSVVNEKLF
TRBJ2-5 TRBV15 ATSTGDSSTQETQY
TRBJ2-7 TRBV5-1 ASSLAAGFYEQY
TRBJ1-3 TRBV24-1 ATSDSGVGTGNTIY
TRBJ1-5 TRBV5-5 ASSYGGNQPQH
TRBJ1-2 TRBV4-1 ASSQRDRVTNGYT